This T cell receptor beta chain was obtained from a study of blood T cells in healthy people across ages. Findings and limits, study-wide: Unsorted PBMCs prevented conclusive naive versus antigen-experienced comparison.

Germline V gene lookup returns CDR1 SEHNR and CDR2 FQNEAQ (reference sequence). The CDR3 totals 13 residues. A minimum of 6 micrograms of total RNA was extracted per sample. A second PCR, run for about 7 to 11 cycles, used a sample-barcoded 5' primer plus a J-beta primer mix. Every cDNA was tagged by a template-switch adaptor with 12 random nucleotides. TCRdb reprocessed the 5' RACE reads with MiXCR, giving one entry per CDR3 protein. The sample yields 1.5 million to 2 million distinct CDR3 sequences, roughly 27% seen once. In its sample, this clonotype was seen a few times. Its antigen is as yet unknown. At one of its ends the junction is not consistent with the germline gene, which may arise from a read error.

The TCR originated in a woman in her twenties or thirties in good health. V usage is TRBV7-9 and J usage is TRBJ2-5; no definite D call. Sequenced: blood. CDR3 loop: CASSFAGQGTQYF. The CDR3, as DNA: TGTGCCAGCAGCTTCGCCGGCCAAGGGACCCAGTACTTC.